The 32 T cell receptor beta chains listed next were all sequenced from one sample in a study of T cells in Graves' hyperthyroidism and ophthalmopathy. What was amplified from RNA transcripts were TCR beta CDR3 regions. The HTBI primer set was used in a first-round RT-PCR of the TCR CDR3. Using its own MiXCR run on the multiplex PCR reads, TCRdb lists one record per CDR3 protein. The table shows nearly 600,000 distinct CDR3 sequences, with about 15% occurring only once. Sequenced input: blood. The receptors originated from a woman younger than 45 with Graves' hyperthyroidism that later progressed to Graves' ophthalmopathy.

The sample holds many counts of this clonotype. V usage is TRBV29-1 and J usage is TRBJ1-6, with D possibly being TRBD1 (5 bases). The CDR3 extends over 13 amino acids. Trimming removed 6 bases from V and 7 bases from J, with 13 bases in between. CDR1 is SQVTM, CDR2 ANQGSEA, per germline. This CDR3 reads CSVRGQANSPLHF. CDR3 nucleotides: TGCAGCGTGAGGGGTCAGGCAAATTCACCCCTCCACTTT.

This clonotype has only a few counts. The chain is built from TRBV6-1 and TRBJ1-5, with D perhaps TRBD1 (5 bases). CDR1 and CDR2 (germline): MNHNS, SASEGT. CDR3 length: 17 amino acids. Trimming left V 5 bases short and J 2 bases short, with 19 bases between. As DNA, the CDR3 is TGTGCCAGCAGTCGACAGAGGGCAGGAACGGGCAATCAGCCCCAGCATTTT. Translated: CASSRQRAGTGNQPQHF.

This chain connects TRBV6-2 or TRBV6-3 to TRBJ2-7, with D possibly TRBD1 on 6 matching bases. The CDR3 is 16 amino acids. Germline V gene data show CDR1 as MNHEY and CDR2 as SVGEGT. Trimming took off 2 bases at V and 1 base at J, with 15 bases between the two ends. CDR3 bases: TGTGCCAGCAGTTACCCTCCCCAAGGACAGTCCTACGAGCAGTACTTC. Its protein product is CASSYPPQGQSYEQYF.

Remarks on this clonotype: The junction does not match germline at one end; this may be a read error. This chain uses TRBV5-4 with TRBJ2-5; no clear D. Germline V gene sequence: CDR1 SGHNT, CDR2 YYREEE (reference sequence). There are 14 residues in the CDR3. CDR3 nucleotide sequence: TGTGCCAGCAGCTTCCCTGGACCTCCAGAGACCCGGTACTTC. Amino acid sequence: CASSFPGPPETRYF.

A note on this clonotype: Given a much more abundant clone one base away, this may be a read error. The chain is built from TRBV6-5 and TRBJ1-1; the D is unclear. This CDR3 is built from 15 residues. Looked up from germline, CDR1 is MNHEY and CDR2 is SVGAGI. The V gene lost 2 bases and the J gene lost 7 bases, with 17 bases spanning the gap. CDR3 DNA: TGTGCCAGCAGTTACGTCCAGGTTACCCTGGGTGAAGCTTTCTTT. The encoded protein is CASSYVQVTLGEAFF.

This clonotype was seen repeatedly, ten times or more. This CDR3 is CASSPATDYGYTF. CDR3 in DNA: TGTGCCAGTAGTCCAGCGACAGACTATGGCTACACCTTC. The V and J genes are TRBV19 and TRBJ1-2; maybe TRBD1 (5 bases). CDR3 length: 13 residues. Trimming stripped 5 bases from V and 3 bases from J, with 10 bases between. From germline, CDR1 is LNHDA and CDR2 SQIVND (reference sequence).

This clonotype has just a few counts. This chain uses TRBV7-9 with TRBJ2-2; D may correspond to TRBD1 or TRBD2 (5 bases each). CDR1 is SEHNR, CDR2 FQNEAQ, per germline (reference sequence). Between the trimmed V and J ends, which lost 2 bases and 7 bases, there was a span of 14 bases. There are 15 residues in the CDR3. Here the CDR3 DNA reads TGTGCCAGCAGCTTACGAGGGGACGGGAACGGGGAGCTGTTTTTT. Encoded protein: CASSLRGDGNGELFF.

The genes are TRBV2 and TRBJ2-3, with D possibly TRBD2 on 5 matching bases. The CDR3 is 15 residues long. V lost 4 bases to trimming and J lost 2 bases, with 13 bases between them. CDR1 SNHLY and CDR2 FYNNEI come from the germline V gene. The CDR3 is CASSVKRPYTDTQYF. In DNA form, the CDR3 reads TGTGCCAGCAGTGTTAAGCGGCCATACACAGATACGCAGTATTTT.

This clonotype showed up many times. The chain couples TRBV10-3 to TRBJ1-1; D is perhaps TRBD1 (6 bases). Germline lookup yields CDR1 ENHRY and CDR2 SYGVKD. The CDR3 sequence is 13 residues long. V gave up 10 bases and J gave up 5 bases, with 17 bases separating them. CDR3 residues: CATRTAQGTEAFF. The CDR3 DNA reads as TGTGCCACCCGGACAGCTCAAGGGACTGAAGCTTTCTTT.

This clonotype was detected ten times or more. The chain has TRBV7-9 and TRBJ2-4; D is perhaps TRBD2 (5 bases). Trimming took 5 bases from V and 6 from J, leaving 11 bases between them. Germline values: CDR1 SEHNR, CDR2 FQNEAQ (reference sequence). CDR3 size: 13 residues. The CDR3 loop is CASSPSGGNIQYF. In DNA form, the CDR3 reads TGTGCCAGCAGCCCATCCGGAGGAAACATTCAGTACTTC. Complete variable domain (other parts from reference TRBV7-9 and TRBJ2-4): DTGVSQNPRHKITKRGQNVTFRCDPISEHNRLYWYRQTLGQGPEFLTYFQNEAQLEKSRLLSDRFSAERPKGSFSTLEIQRTEQGDSAMYLCASSPSGGNIQYFGAGTRLSVL.

This clonotype was observed many times. This chain links TRBV6-5 with TRBJ1-2; perhaps TRBD1 as D (5 bases). Trimming pared 0 bases from V and 5 bases from J, leaving 7 bases between. Germline lookup yields CDR1 MNHEY and CDR2 SVGAGI. The CDR3 totals 13 residues. Here the CDR3 DNA reads TGTGCCAGCAGTTACTCAGGGGCTTATGGCTACACCTTC. This translates into CASSYSGAYGYTF.

This clonotype was counted many times. The chain employs TRBV12-5 and TRBJ2-1; D not certain. With 8 bases removed from V and 0 bases from J, the gap between germline ends came to 14 bases. From germline, CDR1 is LGHNT and CDR2 FRNRAP. This CDR3 spans 15 amino acids. The CDR3 DNA is TGTGCTAGTCAGAACGGGCCCAGCTCCTACAATGAGCAGTTCTTC. Encoded protein: CASQNGPSSYNEQFF.

This clonotype occurred many times. CDR3: CASSLRGGSSYNEQFF. DNA for the CDR3: TGTGCCAGCAGCTTAAGAGGAGGCAGCTCCTACAATGAGCAGTTCTTC. The V gene is TRBV7-2, the J gene TRBJ2-1, with D perhaps TRBD2 (5 bases). Trimming removed 2 bases from V and 0 bases from J, with 11 bases in between. The CDR3 extends over 16 amino acids. The germline gives CDR1 SGHTA, CDR2 FQGNSA.

This clonotype was seen at least ten times. This chain uses TRBV29-1 with TRBJ2-7; TRBD2 is a possible D gene (5 bases). The CDR3 length is 14 residues. Germline-derived CDR1 and CDR2 are SQVTM and ANQGSEA. V shed 0 bases and J shed 0 bases, with 9 bases lying between them. DNA for the CDR3: TGCAGCGTTGAAGAGGCGGGCAACTCCTACGAGCAGTACTTC. Protein product: CSVEEAGNSYEQYF.

This clonotype showed up many times. V and J are TRBV20-1 and TRBJ1-2; 9 bases are a match to TRBD1. Unmatched junction bases numbered 5, after V lost 5 bases and J lost 4 bases. CDR1 is DFQATT, CDR2 SNEGSKA, per germline (reference sequence). The CDR3 is 13 residues long. The CDR3 DNA reads TGCAGTGCTGGACAGGGGCGGGGCTATGGCTACACCTTC. Translated: CSAGQGRGYGYTF.

This clonotype was counted between two and nine times. A much larger clone is a single base away; this may be a read error. The chain links TRBV28 to TRBJ2-3; either TRBD1 or TRBD2 may fit D (5 bases each). V gave up 6 bases and J gave up 1 base, with 17 bases separating them. From germline, CDR1 is MDHEN and CDR2 SYDVKM. The CDR3 runs to 16 residues. The CDR3 spells CASSIYRRQRTDTQYF. CDR3 DNA: TGTGCCAGCAGCATCTACAGGAGGCAACGCACAGATACGCAGTATTTT.

This clonotype appeared many times. This chain uses TRBV15 with TRBJ2-7; D is perhaps TRBD1 (5 bases). Germline CDR1 reads LNHNV; CDR2 reads YYDKDF (reference sequence). Trimming pared 4 bases from V and 1 base from J, leaving 20 bases between. There are 17 residues in the CDR3. As DNA, the CDR3 is TGTGCCACCAGCATCTACGGAAAGGGGCAAGATTCCTACGAGCAGTACTTC. This encodes CATSIYGKGQDSYEQYF.

There are many counts of this clonotype. The chain employs TRBV6-1 and TRBJ1-6; 8 bases align to TRBD1. The CDR3 contains 15 residues. Unmatched junction bases numbered 8, after V lost 6 bases and J lost 7 bases. Germline V gene sequence: CDR1 MNHNS, CDR2 SASEGT. In DNA form, the CDR3 reads TGTGCCAGCAGAGTGGAGACAGGGGTCAATTCACCCCTCCACTTT. Protein sequence: CASRVETGVNSPLHF.

This clonotype has a count of ten or more. The V and J genes are TRBV28 and TRBJ1-5; 7 bases fit TRBD1. The V and J ends lost 6 bases and 2 bases, in that order; junction bases with no gene match: 10. Germline V CDR1 and CDR2: MDHEN, SYDVKM. The CDR3 is made up of 16 amino acids. The CDR3 spells CASSSRQGRGNQPQHF. In nucleotides, the CDR3 is TGTGCCAGCAGCTCTAGACAGGGTCGGGGCAATCAGCCCCAGCATTTT. The variable domain in full, with the rest retrieved from reference TRBV28 and TRBJ1-5, is DVKVTQSSRYLVKRTGEKVFLECVQDMDHENMFWYRQDPGLGLRLIYFSYDVKMKEKGDIPEGYSVSREKKERFSLILESASTNQTSMYLCASSSRQGRGNQPQHFGDGTRLSIL.

This chain connects TRBV4-1 to TRBJ2-7; 9 nucleotides line up with TRBD2. After removal of 1 base from V and 2 bases from J, the junction contained 3 bases not matched to a gene. This CDR3 has 15 amino acids. CDR1 is MGHRA and CDR2 is YSYEKL in the germline V gene. CDR3 sequence: CASSQVGGRAYEQYF. The CDR3 region has the DNA TGCGCCAGCAGCCAAGTCGGCGGGAGGGCCTACGAGCAGTACTTC.

This clonotype was recorded at least ten times. This chain links TRBV20-1 with TRBJ2-3; D may correspond to TRBD1 or TRBD2 (5 bases each). Germline CDR1 DFQATT, CDR2 SNEGSKA (reference sequence). V was trimmed by 5 bases and J by 1 base, leaving 10 bases between them. The CDR3 contains 13 residues. The CDR3, as DNA: TGCAGTGCTCTCCGGGACGGCACAGATACGCAGTATTTT. Translation gives CSALRDGTDTQYF.

This clonotype was detected ten times or more. The V gene is TRBV10-3, the J gene TRBJ2-5; perhaps TRBD1 as D (6 bases). The ends were cut back, 6 bases at V and 4 bases at J, with 12 bases in the middle. The CDR3 totals 13 residues. Per germline, CDR1 ENHRY and CDR2 SYGVKD. The CDR3 is CAIRRDIVETQYF. CDR3 coding DNA: TGTGCCATCAGACGGGACATAGTAGAGACCCAGTACTTC.

This clonotype was detected only a few times. The chain uses TRBV2 and TRBJ2-7; D is possibly TRBD1 (7 bases). V was clipped by 10 bases and J by 9 bases, with 34 bases between them. CDR1 is SNHLY and CDR2 is FYNNEI in the germline V gene. The CDR3 runs to 17 residues. The CDR3 coding sequence is TGTGCCACAGGGGGGCCGGGGAGCCAGGTTGATTTACTATGGCAGTACTTC. The encoded protein is CATGGPGSQVDLLWQYF. The variable domain in full, completed from reference TRBV2 and TRBJ2-7, reads EPEVTQTPSHQVTQMGQEVILRCVPISNHLYFYWYRQILGQKVEFLVSFYNNEISEKSEIFDDQFSVERPDGSNFTLKIRSTKLEDSAMYFCATGGPGSQVDLLWQYFGPGTRLTVT.

This clonotype was counted at least ten times. This chain uses TRBV2 with TRBJ1-1; D ambiguous. CDR3 length equals 15 residues. CDR1 and CDR2 (germline): SNHLY, FYNNEI. Trimming took off 1 base at V and 4 bases at J, with 13 bases between the two ends. For the CDR3, the DNA is TGTGCCAGCAGTGAAGAGGAGGGAGTTGGCACTGAAGCTTTCTTT. This translates into CASSEEEGVGTEAFF.

This clonotype appeared many times. This sequence joins TRBV27 and TRBJ1-2; D is unresolved. The germline V and J ends were trimmed by 5 bases and 4 bases, with 17 bases remaining between them. The CDR3 length is 15 residues. The germline gives CDR1 MNHEY, CDR2 SMNVEV (reference sequence). CDR3 nucleotides: TGTGCCAGCAGTGCTCAACGAGGACGCAGCTATGGCTACACCTTC. It specifies CASSAQRGRSYGYTF.

The V call is TRBV24-1, the J call TRBJ2-5; no clear D. CDR3 length: 13 residues. Deletions cut 4 bases from V and 11 bases from J, with 16 bases between. Germline V gives CDR1 KGHDR, CDR2 SFDVKD. In DNA form, the CDR3 reads TGTGCCACCAGTGACCCGGACGCCCCAAAACAGTACTTC. It encodes CATSDPDAPKQYF.

In this sample, this clonotype turned up a few times. This sequence may be a read error, since a much larger clone differs from it by one base. The gene calls are TRBV3-1 and TRBJ1-2, with D hard to call. This CDR3 contains 16 residues. CDR1 and CDR2 from the germline V gene are LGHDT and YNNKEL (reference sequence). The CDR3 loop is CASSQERRRINYGCTF. For the CDR3, the DNA is TGTGCCAGCAGCCAGGAGAGACGGAGAATTAACTATGGCTGCACCTTC. Full variable domain (rest looked up from reference TRBV3-1 and TRBJ1-2): DTAVSQTPKYLVTQMGNDKSIKCEQNLGHDTMYWYKQDSKKFLKIMFSYNNKELIINETVPNRFSPKSPDKAHLNLHINSLELGDSAVYFCASSQERRRINYGCTFGSGTRLTVV.

This clonotype was recorded at least ten times. The rearrangement links TRBV12-3 or TRBV12-4 to TRBJ2-1; weak D call: TRBD2 (5 bases). This CDR3 contains 15 residues. The V and J ends lost 6 bases and 7 bases respectively, with 19 bases between them. In nucleotides, the CDR3 is TGTGCCAGCAGCCGGGCGTCAGCGGTAAGAAATGAGCAGTTCTTC. It specifies CASSRASAVRNEQFF.

This clonotype turned up a few times. This sequence joins TRBV28 and TRBJ1-1; 8 bases align to TRBD1. Trimming cost V 6 bases and J 1 base; bases outside gene matches: 10. CDR3 length: 16 residues. Germline CDR1 is MDHEN and CDR2 is SYDVKM. The CDR3 is CASRSYRGRENTEAFF. In nucleotides, the CDR3 is TGTGCCAGCAGATCTTACAGGGGGAGGGAGAACACTGAAGCTTTCTTT.

The sample holds a few counts of this clonotype. The rearrangement uses TRBV7-2 and TRBJ1-2; TRBD1 is a possible D gene (5 bases). The CDR3 length is 16 residues. Trimming took off 5 bases at V and 5 bases at J, with 21 bases between the two ends. Germline CDR1 is SGHTA and CDR2 is FQGNSA. CDR3 bases: TGTGCCAGCAGCCTCCGGGACGCCCACCTAACATATGGCTACACCTTC. Amino acids: CASSLRDAHLTYGYTF.

This clonotype was recorded at least ten times. The gene calls are TRBV20-1 and TRBJ1-1, with D possibly matching TRBD1 (6 bases). V was clipped by 1 base and J by 7 bases, with 19 bases between them. CDR1 is DFQATT and CDR2 is SNEGSKA in the germline V gene (reference sequence). The CDR3 is 15 amino acids. CDR3 nucleotide sequence: TGCAGTGCTAGAGGGTTCGATGGACAGCCCTTTGAAGCTTTCTTT. As protein: CSARGFDGQPFEAFF.

This clonotype has ten or more counts. The genes are TRBV28 and TRBJ2-5; TRBD1 agrees at 7 bases. The CDR3 length is 14 residues. Germline-derived CDR1 and CDR2 are MDHEN and SYDVKM. Germline trimming cut 3 bases from V and 5 bases from J; bases unmatched to any gene: 6. The CDR3 bases are TGTGCCAGCAGTTTTGGACAGGCGTTGGAGACCCAGTACTTC. Its translation: CASSFGQALETQYF.